The 22 T cell receptor beta chains below were found in one sample sequenced in a study of technical replicates of blood from a handful of donors. Profiling relied on immunoSEQ multiplex PCR, and the TCRdb table lists in-frame clones only, not all of them. The table has tens of thousands of clones, about 96% seen once. The specimen was T cells isolated from PBMCs. These receptors were taken from a human donor in good health.

The chain carries TRBV27 and TRBJ1-1; the D gene is possibly TRBD1 (6 bases). Germline CDR1 is MNHEY and CDR2 is SMNVEV (reference sequence). The V and J ends lost 0 bases and 5 bases respectively, with 7 bases between them. CDR3 length equals 13 residues. CDR3 loop: CASSLSGGTEAFF. The CDR3 region has the DNA TGTGCCAGCAGTTTATCAGGGGGAACTGAAGCTTTCTTT.

The chain uses TRBV7-2 and TRBJ2-2, with 10 positions matching TRBD2. With 4 bases clipped from V and 4 bases from J, the junction kept 3 bases outside the gene matches. The CDR3 length is 15 residues. Germline CDR1 SGHTA, CDR2 FQGNSA. DNA of the CDR3: TGTGCCAGCAGCTACGGGACTAGCGTCACCGGGGAGCTGTTTTTT. Translating it yields CASSYGTSVTGELFF. Filled out from reference TRBV7-2 and TRBJ2-2, the complete variable domain reads GAGVSQSPSNKVTEKGKDVELRCDPISGHTALYWYRQSLGQGLEFLIYFQGNSAPDKSGLPSDRFSAERTGGSVSTLTIQRTQQEDSAVYLCASSYGTSVTGELFFGEGSRLTVL.

CDR3 in DNA: TGTGCCAGCCACCCGGACAGGGCCGGCGCTGAAGCTTTCTTT. Its protein is CASHPDRAGAEAFF. The chain is built from TRBV5-4 and TRBJ1-1, with 8 nucleotides matching TRBD1. Germline V gene data show CDR1 as SGHNT and CDR2 as YYREEE (reference sequence). Trimming at V came to 7 bases and at J to 6 bases, leaving 11 bases not matched to a gene. This CDR3 has 14 amino acids.

The V gene is TRBV4-2, the J gene TRBJ1-6, with TRBD1 matching 9 bases. The CDR3 is made up of 16 amino acids. V lost 1 base to trimming and J lost 9 bases; unmatched junction nucleotides: 7. Germline lookup yields CDR1 LGHNA and CDR2 YNFKEQ. For the CDR3, the DNA is TGTGCCAGCAGCCAAGGACGGACAGGGGATGGTTCACCCCTCCACTTT. This encodes CASSQGRTGDGSPLHF.

CDR3 DNA sequence: TGTGCCAGCAGCTCCCGGACTGTCGAGAACACCGGGGAGCTGTTTTTT. Amino acids: CASSSRTVENTGELFF. This chain links TRBV9 with TRBJ2-2; D possibly corresponds to TRBD2 (5 bases). Trimming removed 4 bases from V and 1 base from J, with 14 bases in between. This CDR3 has 16 residues. The germline V gene has CDR1 SGDLS and CDR2 YYNGEE.

This chain connects TRBV27 to TRBJ2-1; 9 bases match TRBD2. Per the germline V gene, CDR1 is MNHEY and CDR2 is SMNVEV (reference sequence). V trimming: 5 bases; J trimming: 2 bases; junction bases outside the gene matches: 4. This CDR3 region has 15 residues. The CDR3 region is CASSRERGAYNEQFF. The CDR3, as DNA: TGTGCCAGCAGTCGAGAGCGGGGGGCCTACAATGAGCAGTTCTTC.

The CDR3 sequence is CASSFHLGGTYEQYF. The CDR3 DNA reads TGCGCCAGCAGCTTTCACTTGGGGGGAACCTACGAGCAGTACTTC. The chain couples TRBV5-1 to TRBJ2-7; tentative D call: TRBD2 (6 bases). The germline gives CDR1 SGHRS, CDR2 YFSETQ. V lost 2 bases to trimming and J lost 2 bases, with 14 bases between them. The CDR3 has 15 amino acids.

The genes are TRBV5-4 and TRBJ2-1; D remains ambiguous. The V end lost 0 bases, the J end lost 8 bases, and 18 bases lay between the germline ends. The germline V gene has CDR1 SGHNT and CDR2 YYREEE (reference sequence). The CDR3 contains 16 residues. CDR3 nucleotide sequence: TGTGCCAGCAGCTTGGGTTCTATCTCTGCTGTCGATGAGCAGTTCTTC. It translates to CASSLGSISAVDEQFF.

V and J are TRBV4-1 and TRBJ1-2; TRBD1 might be the D (5 bases). The CDR3 totals 17 residues. Germline V gene sequence: CDR1 MGHRA, CDR2 YSYEKL. The V end was cut by 0 bases, the J end by 0 bases, with 14 bases between. CDR3 sequence reads: CASSQDTWGDTNYGYTF. The CDR3 DNA reads TGCGCCAGCAGCCAAGATACTTGGGGGGATACTAACTATGGCTACACCTTC.

V usage is TRBV6-1 and J usage is TRBJ1-1; 7 nucleotides match TRBD1. Germline V gives CDR1 MNHNS, CDR2 SASEGT. The CDR3 spans 14 residues. The CDR3 spells CAAERGLMNTEAFF. DNA for the CDR3: TGTGCTGCCGAGAGGGGGCTCATGAACACTGAAGCTTTCTTT.

CDR3 loop: CASSQVSSRAGYGYTF. The CDR3 DNA follows: TGCGCCAGCAGCCAAGTGAGCAGCCGAGCGGGCTATGGCTACACCTTC. The V and J genes are TRBV4-1 and TRBJ1-2; D gene unclear. Germline loops: CDR1 MGHRA, CDR2 YSYEKL. The CDR3 consists of 16 residues. The germline V and J ends were trimmed by 1 base and 4 bases, with 16 bases remaining between them.

Only one count was recorded for this clone. The V gene is TRBV7-6, the J gene TRBJ2-1, with TRBD2 matching over 12 bases. Germline-derived CDR1 and CDR2 are SGHVS and FNYEAQ. Unmatched junction bases numbered 4, after V lost 0 bases and J lost 4 bases. This CDR3 comprises 17 residues. The DNA of the CDR3 is TGTGCCAGCAGCTTAGCTGCTAGCGGGAGGGCTTACAATGAGCAGTTCTTC. It encodes CASSLAASGRAYNEQFF.

The rearrangement joins TRBV5-1 to TRBJ2-1; D is unclear. Trimming stripped 3 bases from V and 8 bases from J, with 9 bases between. This CDR3 spans 12 amino acids. Germline lookup yields CDR1 SGHRS and CDR2 YFSETQ. CDR3: CASSSLGHEQFF. In DNA form, the CDR3 reads TGCGCCAGCAGCTCGCTGGGCCATGAGCAGTTCTTC.

The genes are TRBV5-6 and TRBJ2-1, with 8 positions matching TRBD2. Germline lookup yields CDR1 SGHDT and CDR2 YYEEEE. CDR3 length: 14 amino acids. With 4 bases clipped from V and 3 bases from J, the junction kept 3 bases outside the gene matches. The CDR3 DNA reads TGTGCCAGCAGCACACGGGGGGGCTACAATGAGCAGTTCTTC. Amino acids: CASSTRGGYNEQFF. The whole variable domain, remainder taken from reference TRBV5-6 and TRBJ2-1, is DAGVTQSPTHLIKTRGQQVTLRCSPKSGHDTVSWYQQALGQGPQFIFQYYEEEERQRGNFPDRFSGHQFPNYSSELNVNALLLGDSALYLCASSTRGGYNEQFFGPGTRLTVL.

The V call is TRBV4-2, the J call TRBJ2-1; 12 bases are shared with TRBD2. Germline V lookup: CDR1 LGHNA, CDR2 YNFKEQ. This CDR3 is built from 16 residues. V was pared by 2 bases and J by 3 bases, with 2 bases of the junction left unmatched. The CDR3 here is CASSQRLAGVYNEQFF. The CDR3, as DNA: TGTGCCAGCAGCCAAAGACTAGCGGGGGTCTACAATGAGCAGTTCTTC.

The chain links TRBV28 to TRBJ1-4; 7 nucleotides match TRBD1. The CDR3 length is 15 residues. V lost 5 bases to trimming and J lost 5 bases; unmatched junction nucleotides: 8. Germline CDR1 is MDHEN and CDR2 is SYDVKM. The CDR3 spells CASSAPGQTNEKLFF. The CDR3 coding sequence is TGTGCCAGCAGTGCACCGGGACAGACGAATGAAAAACTGTTTTTT.

This chain joins TRBV9 and TRBJ2-5; TRBD1 is a possible D gene (5 bases). V shed 0 bases and J shed 2 bases, with 8 bases lying between them. The CDR3 totals 14 residues. Germline values: CDR1 SGDLS, CDR2 YYNGEE. The CDR3 nucleotides are TGTGCCAGCAGCGTAGAGGCAGGGCAAGAGACCCAGTACTTC. Translating it yields CASSVEAGQETQYF.

A note on this clone: Within the sample, other DNA sequences also encode this same CDR3. The chain has TRBV5-4 and TRBJ1-5; 8 bases line up with TRBD1. This CDR3 has 15 residues. The germline CDR1 and CDR2 sequences are SGHNT and YYREEE (reference sequence). With 0 bases clipped from V and 1 base from J, the junction kept 0 bases outside the gene matches. The CDR3 is CASSLDRGSNQPQHF. The CDR3, as DNA: TGTGCCAGCAGCTTGGACAGGGGGAGCAATCAGCCCCAGCATTTT.

The V and J genes are TRBV6-5 and TRBJ1-1, with D unresolved. This CDR3 region has 15 residues. Germline V gene data show CDR1 as MNHEY and CDR2 as SVGAGI. The V end was cut by 2 bases, the J end by 1 base, with 11 bases between. The CDR3: CASSYATSGNTEAFF. CDR3 DNA sequence: TGTGCCAGCAGTTACGCAACTTCAGGGAACACTGAAGCTTTCTTT.

This clone was seen more than once but under ten times. V usage is TRBV27 and J usage is TRBJ2-3; D perhaps matches TRBD2 (7 bases). The germline CDR1 and CDR2 sequences are MNHEY and SMNVEV (reference sequence). V was cut by 7 bases and J by 2 bases, with 16 bases left in between. This CDR3 comprises 15 residues. The CDR3 DNA sequence: TGTGCCAGCACTAGAGCGGGACATAACACAGATACGCAGTATTTT. This translates into CASTRAGHNTDTQYF.

The chain has TRBV10-1 and TRBJ2-3; maybe TRBD2 (5 bases). The CDR3 is made up of 14 amino acids. In germline, CDR1 is WNHNN, CDR2 SYGVQD (reference sequence). Trimming took off 8 bases at V and 3 bases at J, with 15 bases between the two ends. This CDR3 is CASQSGSGTDTQYF. The CDR3 bases are TGCGCCAGCCAGTCGGGGTCTGGAACAGATACGCAGTATTTT.

The chain joins TRBV2 to TRBJ2-7, with 10 nucleotides matching TRBD2. Per germline, CDR1 SNHLY and CDR2 FYNNEI. V was pared by 5 bases and J by 11 bases, with 12 bases of the junction left unmatched. CDR3 length: 14 amino acids. CDR3 loop: CASSRSLAGEIKYF. The CDR3 nucleotides read TGTGCCAGCAGTCGGTCCCTAGCGGGAGAGATCAAGTACTTC. Full variable domain (rest looked up from reference TRBV2 and TRBJ2-7): EPEVTQTPSHQVTQMGQEVILRCVPISNHLYFYWYRQILGQKVEFLVSFYNNEISEKSEIFDDQFSVERPDGSNFTLKIRSTKLEDSAMYFCASSRSLAGEIKYFGPGTRLTVT.